This entry lists 2 T cell receptor beta chains sequenced from one sample in a study of cytomegalovirus exposure and HLA in healthy donors. The study ran its PCR with 60 Vbeta and 13 Jbeta primers. Generated by immunoSEQ multiplex PCR, the TCRdb table keeps only in-frame clones and is missing some. The sample lists approximately 150,000 clones; roughly 80% were seen once. The sample taken for sequencing was PBMCs. These receptor sequences come from a man aged 25-40 years in good health and CMV-seronegative.

This chain connects TRBV2 to TRBJ1-1, with a tentative D call TRBD1 (6 bases). Germline V gene data show CDR1 as SNHLY and CDR2 as FYNNEI. The CDR3 runs to 13 residues. V lost 4 bases, J lost 9 bases, and 15 bases lay in between. The CDR3 sequence is CASSVGGTTKAFF. The DNA for the CDR3 is TGTGCCAGCAGTGTGGGGGGGACAACTAAAGCTTTCTTT.

The chain carries TRBV9 and TRBJ1-1; unclear D gene. V lost 4 bases and J 6 bases, leaving 13 bases between the germline ends. The CDR3 is 13 amino acids. CDR1 SGDLS and CDR2 YYNGEE come from the germline V gene. CDR3 nucleotide sequence: TGTGCCAGCAGCCGAGCTGCAAGCCCTGAAGCTTTCTTT. Residues: CASSRAASPEAFF.